This passage covers 19 T cell receptor beta chains from one sample sequenced in a study of blood T cell repertoires in COVID-19. The assay was immunoSEQ multiplex PCR, and TCRdb's table has in-frame clones only and misses some. The sample holds roughly 250,000 clones; about nine tenths are singletons and the top ten take 0.95% to 1.5%. The sample was PBMCs or T cells enriched from blood (not recorded which). The source is a human donor in a cohort exposed to, infected with or recovered from COVID-19 (not recorded which). The donor label of this sample is uncertain.

V gene TRBV3-1 (or the pseudogene TRBV3-2) combines with J gene TRBJ1-1; a possible D gene is TRBD1 (6 bases). CDR1 is LGHDT and CDR2 is YNNKEL in the germline V gene (reference sequence). The CDR3 runs 15 residues. V was trimmed by 3 bases and J by 2 bases, leaving 13 bases between them. The CDR3: CASSQGRGGNTEAFF. Here the CDR3 DNA reads TGTGCCAGCAGCCAGGGGAGAGGGGGTAACACTGAAGCTTTCTTT.

The chain combines TRBV30 with TRBJ1-6; D perhaps matches TRBD1 (6 bases). V shed 4 bases and J shed 3 bases, with 13 bases lying between them. CDR1 and CDR2 from the germline V gene are GTSNPN and SVGIG (reference sequence). The CDR3 extends over 15 amino acids. Here the CDR3 DNA reads TGTGCCTGGACCCTCAGGGGTGTCTATAATTCACCCCTCCACTTT. Encoded protein: CAWTLRGVYNSPLHF. Supplemented by reference TRBV30 and TRBJ1-6, the full variable domain reads SQTIHQWPATLVQPVGSPLSLECTVEGTSNPNLYWYRQAAGRGLQLLFYSVGIGQISSEVPQNLSASRPQDRQFILSSKKLLLSDSGFYLCAWTLRGVYNSPLHFGNGTRLTVT.

The CDR3 DNA follows: TGTGCCACCAGTGACCACCATAAATCACAGGGGGCCAGCTTCTGTACCTATGGCTACACCTTC. Translation: CATSDHHKSQGASFCTYGYTF. This rearrangement joins TRBV24-1 to TRBJ1-2, with 9 bases matching TRBD1. The CDR3 has 21 residues. The V gene's germline CDR1 is KGHDR and CDR2 SFDVKD. The ends lost 4 bases at V and 4 bases at J; junction bases unmatched: 24.

This clone was observed once. The chain carries TRBV3-1 (or the pseudogene TRBV3-2) and TRBJ2-7; D not resolved. Trimming left V 0 bases short and J 0 bases short, with 12 bases between. Germline V gene sequence: CDR1 LGHDT, CDR2 YNNKEL (reference sequence). The CDR3 consists of 16 residues. CDR3 bases: TGTGCCAGCAGCCAAGATTGGGCCAGCCACTCCTACGAGCAGTACTTC. It translates to CASSQDWASHSYEQYF.

J is TRBJ2-7 and V is TRBV21-1; the table's D call TRBD2 went unverified against the DNA. TRBV21-1 is shown as a pseudogene. This CDR3 has 16 residues. The CDR3 bases are TGTGCCAGCAGCAAAGTGGGTCACGGGGGAAGCCACGAGCAGTACTTC. Its protein is CASSKVGHGGSHEQYF.

The CDR3 DNA reads TGTGCCAGCAGTTTTAAGCGGGGATTCTACGAGCAGTACTTC. This encodes CASSFKRGFYEQYF. The chain links TRBV27 to TRBJ2-7; 7 bases fit TRBD2. In germline, CDR1 is MNHEY, CDR2 SMNVEV (reference sequence). The CDR3 has 14 residues. J lost 3 bases, V lost 3 bases, and 5 bases had no gene match.

The CDR3 sequence: CASSQVGDGNSPLHF. The CDR3 DNA reads TGTGCCAGCAGCCAAGTAGGAGACGGGAATTCACCCCTCCACTTT. The chain has TRBV3-1 (or the pseudogene TRBV3-2) and TRBJ1-6; D ambiguous. V lost 1 base to trimming and J lost 7 bases, with 11 bases between them. Germline V gene lookup returns CDR1 LGHDT and CDR2 YNNKEL (reference sequence). The CDR3 has 15 residues.

The chain couples TRBV13 to TRBJ2-1; 9 bases fit TRBD1. The CDR3 consists of 15 residues. Germline values: CDR1 PRHDT, CDR2 FYEKMQ (reference sequence). V was clipped by 5 bases and J by 8 bases; unmatched bases: 10. CDR3 coding DNA: TGTGCCAGCAGCACCCGGGGACAGGGTCAGCATGAGCAGTTCTTC. Amino acids: CASSTRGQGQHEQFF.

This clone has just a few counts. This chain connects TRBV5-1 to TRBJ2-3, with 8 bases lining up with TRBD2. This CDR3 has 14 amino acids. Germline CDR1 reads SGHRS; CDR2 reads YFSETQ. The junction had 6 bases not matched to a gene; V was cut back by 7 bases and J by 2 bases. DNA of the CDR3: TGCGCCAGCGCGGGGGGCGGGTACACAGATACGCAGTATTTT. As protein: CASAGGGYTDTQYF.

In this sample, this clone turned up once. The chain links TRBV5-1 to TRBJ2-2; TRBD1 matches at 8 bases. CDR1 is SGHRS and CDR2 is YFSETQ in the germline V gene. Trimming at V came to 7 bases and at J to 5 bases, leaving 4 bases not matched to a gene. The CDR3 runs to 13 residues. The CDR3: CASGTGLTGELFF. The CDR3 DNA reads as TGCGCCAGCGGGACAGGACTAACCGGGGAGCTGTTTTTT.

V usage is TRBV29-1 and J usage is TRBJ2-3; maybe TRBD2 (7 bases). The V gene's germline CDR1 is SQVTM and CDR2 ANQGSEA. The length of the CDR3 is 14 residues. Trimming took 4 bases from V and 5 from J, leaving 16 bases between them. CDR3 bases: TGCAGCGTTGGTGCGGGGGCCTTGGAAGATACGCAGTATTTT. Translation gives CSVGAGALEDTQYF.

The chain links TRBV19 to TRBJ1-2; maybe TRBD1 (6 bases). Per the germline V gene, CDR1 is LNHDA and CDR2 is SQIVND (reference sequence). Trimming pared 3 bases from V and 3 bases from J, leaving 11 bases between. The CDR3 is 14 amino acids. The CDR3 DNA reads as TGTGCCAGTAGTATCGGGGGGCGAGACTATGGCTACACCTTC. Protein product: CASSIGGRDYGYTF.

The V gene is TRBV14, the J gene TRBJ2-3; a possible D gene is TRBD1 (5 bases). Trimming stripped 4 bases from V and 2 bases from J, with 13 bases between. CDR1 and CDR2 from the germline V gene are SGHDN and FVKESK. There are 15 residues in the CDR3. CDR3 in amino acids: CASSPLKGFTDTQYF. The CDR3 DNA reads TGTGCCAGCAGCCCCTTGAAGGGGTTCACAGATACGCAGTATTTT. Supplemented by reference TRBV14 and TRBJ2-3, the full variable domain reads EAGVTQFPSHSVIEKGQTVTLRCDPISGHDNLYWYRRVMGKEIKFLLHFVKESKQDESGMPNNRFLAERTGGTYSTLKVQPAELEDSGVYFCASSPLKGFTDTQYFGPGTRLTVL.

This chain connects TRBV10-3 to TRBJ2-7; D ambiguous. The CDR3 runs 12 residues. Germline V CDR1 and CDR2: ENHRY, SYGVKD. V was clipped by 4 bases and J by 6 bases, with 10 bases between them. CDR3 sequence reads: CAISGLGPEQYF. In DNA, the CDR3 is TGTGCCATCAGTGGTCTAGGCCCCGAGCAGTACTTC.

The chain combines TRBV11-2 with TRBJ1-3, with D tentatively TRBD1 (5 bases). In germline, CDR1 is SGHAT, CDR2 FQNNGV. The germline V and J ends were trimmed by 1 base and 4 bases, with 17 bases remaining between them. This CDR3 spans 17 amino acids. CDR3 region: CASSLVRTGGSGNTIYF. As DNA, the CDR3 is TGTGCCAGCAGCTTAGTCCGAACGGGGGGGTCCGGAAACACCATATATTTT.

The V gene is TRBV6-2 or TRBV6-3, the J gene TRBJ1-5, with a weak D call TRBD1 (5 bases). The length of the CDR3 is 14 residues. Per the germline V gene, CDR1 is MNHEY and CDR2 is SVGEGT. With 6 bases removed from V and 5 bases from J, the gap between germline ends came to 14 bases. The CDR3 reads CASSPGGGDQPQHF. In nucleotides, the CDR3 is TGTGCCAGCAGCCCCGGGGGAGGGGATCAGCCCCAGCATTTT.

The chain recombines TRBV24-1 with TRBJ2-5; the D gene is possibly TRBD1 (6 bases). In germline, CDR1 is KGHDR, CDR2 SFDVKD. V was shortened by 3 bases and J by 5 bases, with 9 bases between the two germline ends. The CDR3 extends over 13 amino acids. The CDR3 DNA follows: TGTGCCACCAGTGATACAGGGTGGGAGACCCAGTACTTC. Protein product: CATSDTGWETQYF.

This clone was observed a single time. This chain uses TRBV10-3 with TRBJ2-2; D is unresolved. Trimming took 2 bases from V and 1 from J, leaving 5 bases between them. The CDR3 extends over 14 amino acids. Germline V gives CDR1 ENHRY, CDR2 SYGVKD. DNA for the CDR3: TGTGCCATCAGTGAGGGCAGGAACACCGGGGAGCTGTTTTTT. Its translation: CAISEGRNTGELFF.

The rearrangement uses TRBV13 and TRBJ2-4; D is unclear. The germline V and J ends were trimmed by 2 bases and 7 bases, with 15 bases remaining between them. The CDR3 totals 15 residues. In germline, CDR1 is PRHDT, CDR2 FYEKMQ (reference sequence). CDR3 region: CASSLNGASGNIQYF. The CDR3 nucleotides read TGTGCCAGCAGCTTAAATGGCGCCTCCGGGAACATTCAGTACTTC.